This T cell receptor beta chain was sequenced for a study of cytomegalovirus exposure and HLA in healthy donors. Findings and limits, study-wide: Analyses of presence/absence relied on an assumption of roughly uniform sequencing depth across donors. There were some public TCRs occurring in many donors, but most TCR sequences were rare.

The primer mix had 60 Vbeta and 13 Jbeta primers. Using immunoSEQ multiplex PCR, the repertoire was profiled, and TCRdb retains in-frame clones only, with some absent. The sample holds around 140,000 clones, approximately 72% seen once. For this clone: The antigen is unknown.

The donors comprised healthy bone marrow donors. In germline, CDR1 is MNHEY, CDR2 SMNVEV (reference sequence). The CDR3 runs to 14 residues. The V gene lost 3 bases and the J gene lost 0 bases, with 7 bases spanning the gap. The receptor was derived from an older woman in good health and CMV-seronegative. What was sequenced was PBMCs. The chain couples TRBV27 to TRBJ2-3; no firm D call. This chain's CDR3 is CASSLGPSTDTQYF. The CDR3, as DNA: TGTGCCAGCAGTTTGGGCCCAAGCACAGATACGCAGTATTTT.